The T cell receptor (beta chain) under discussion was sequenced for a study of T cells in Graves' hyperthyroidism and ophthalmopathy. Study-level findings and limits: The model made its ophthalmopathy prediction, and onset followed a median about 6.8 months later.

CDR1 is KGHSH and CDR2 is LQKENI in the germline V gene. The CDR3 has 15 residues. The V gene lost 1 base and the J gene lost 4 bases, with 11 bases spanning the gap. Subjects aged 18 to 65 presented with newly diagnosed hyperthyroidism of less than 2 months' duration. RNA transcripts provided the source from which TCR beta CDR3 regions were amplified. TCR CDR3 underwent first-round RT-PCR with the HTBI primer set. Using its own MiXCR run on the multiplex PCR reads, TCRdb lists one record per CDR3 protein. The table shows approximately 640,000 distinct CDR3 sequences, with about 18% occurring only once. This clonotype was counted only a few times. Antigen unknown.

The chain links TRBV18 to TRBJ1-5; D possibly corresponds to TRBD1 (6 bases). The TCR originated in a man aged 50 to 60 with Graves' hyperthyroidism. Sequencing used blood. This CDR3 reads CASSPQEGVNQPQHF. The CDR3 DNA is TGTGCCAGCTCACCACAGGAGGGGGTGAATCAGCCCCAGCATTTT.